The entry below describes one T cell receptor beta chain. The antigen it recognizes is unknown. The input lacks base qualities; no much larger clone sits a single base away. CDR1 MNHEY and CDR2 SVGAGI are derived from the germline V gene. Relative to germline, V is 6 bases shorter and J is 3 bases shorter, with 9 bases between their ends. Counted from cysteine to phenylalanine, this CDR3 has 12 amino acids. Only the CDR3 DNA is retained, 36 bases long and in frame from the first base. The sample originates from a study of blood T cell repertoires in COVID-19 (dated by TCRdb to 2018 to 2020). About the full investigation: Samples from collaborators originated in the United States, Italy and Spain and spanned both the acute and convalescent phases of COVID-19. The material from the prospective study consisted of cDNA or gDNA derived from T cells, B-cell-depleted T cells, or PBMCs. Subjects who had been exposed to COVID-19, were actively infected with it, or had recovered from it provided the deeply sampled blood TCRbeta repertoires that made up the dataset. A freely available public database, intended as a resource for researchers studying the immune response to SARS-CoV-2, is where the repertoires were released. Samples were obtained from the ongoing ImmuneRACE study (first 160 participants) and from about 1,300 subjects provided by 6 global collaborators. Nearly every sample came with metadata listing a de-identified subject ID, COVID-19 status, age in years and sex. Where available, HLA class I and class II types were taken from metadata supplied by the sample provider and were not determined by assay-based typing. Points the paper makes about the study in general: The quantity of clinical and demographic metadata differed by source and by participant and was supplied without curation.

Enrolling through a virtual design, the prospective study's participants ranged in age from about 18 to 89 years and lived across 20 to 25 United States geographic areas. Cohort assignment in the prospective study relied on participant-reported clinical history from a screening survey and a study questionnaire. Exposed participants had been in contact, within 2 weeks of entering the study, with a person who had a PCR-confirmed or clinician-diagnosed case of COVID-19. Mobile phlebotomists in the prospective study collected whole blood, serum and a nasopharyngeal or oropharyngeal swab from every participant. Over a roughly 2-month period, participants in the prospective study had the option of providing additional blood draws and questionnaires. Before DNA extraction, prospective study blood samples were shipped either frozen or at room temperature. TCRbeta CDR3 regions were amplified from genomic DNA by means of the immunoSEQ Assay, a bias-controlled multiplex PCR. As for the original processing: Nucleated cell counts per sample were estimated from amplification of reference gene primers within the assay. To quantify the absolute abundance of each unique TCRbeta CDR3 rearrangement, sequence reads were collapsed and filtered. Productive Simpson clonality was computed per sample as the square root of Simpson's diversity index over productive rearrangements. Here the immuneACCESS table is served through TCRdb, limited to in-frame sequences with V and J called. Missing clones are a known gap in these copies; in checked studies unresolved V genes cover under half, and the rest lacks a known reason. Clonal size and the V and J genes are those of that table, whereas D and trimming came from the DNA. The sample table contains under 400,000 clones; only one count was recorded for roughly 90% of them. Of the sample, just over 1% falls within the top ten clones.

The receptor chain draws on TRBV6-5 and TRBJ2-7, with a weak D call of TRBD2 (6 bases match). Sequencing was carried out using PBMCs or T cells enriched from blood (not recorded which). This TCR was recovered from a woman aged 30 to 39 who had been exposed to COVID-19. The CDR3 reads CASRRGNYEQYF. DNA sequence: TGTGCCAGCAGACGCGGGAACTACGAGCAGTACTTC.